The clone carrying this T cell receptor (beta chain) was seen only once. Its target is not known. The assay was immunoSEQ multiplex PCR, and TCRdb's table has in-frame clones only and misses some. This sample has around 130,000 clones; more than 85% occur once, and the top ten carry around 2.9%. This sample was taken from a study of T cell responses to AZD1222 COVID-19 vaccine. Second doses were pooled across both intervals (about 4 or about 12 weeks). Study-level results: Repertoire collection took place solely once the T cell response had peaked. The number of AZD1222 recipients seropositive at baseline was only six.

This CDR3 is 13 amino acids long. Trimming took 5 bases from V and 7 from J, leaving 11 bases between them. Germline V CDR1 and CDR2: SEHNR, FQNEAQ (reference sequence). Sequences were derived from peripheral blood, sampled 28 days after the second AZD1222 dose. This clonotype was obtained from an adult who received the AZD1222 COVID-19 vaccine. The chain links TRBV7-9 to TRBJ2-2, with a weak D call TRBD2 (6 bases). CDR3 bases: TGTGCCAGCAGCCATTTCGGGGGCGGGGAGCTGTTTTTT. It encodes CASSHFGGGELFF. Full variable domain (missing parts from reference TRBV7-9 and TRBJ2-2): DTGVSQNPRHKITKRGQNVTFRCDPISEHNRLYWYRQTLGQGPEFLTYFQNEAQLEKSRLLSDRFSAERPKGSFSTLEIQRTEQGDSAMYLCASSHFGGGELFFGEGSRLTVL.